Listed below are T cell receptor beta chains from one sample, sequenced in a study of technical replicates of blood from a few donors. Here immunoSEQ multiplex PCR was the method, and the copy in TCRdb shows in-frame clones only, minus some. The sample holds some 81,000 clones, 91% seen once. The sequencing input was T cells isolated from PBMCs. Receptors were obtained from a human donor in good health. The CDR3 runs from the conserved cysteine through the conserved F or W. A D gene is named only where the DNA matches it firmly. Clone size is shown for a subset of rows, as once, few, many or a class of expanded clone.

j_call v_call clone_size d_call cdr3_aa cdr3_nt
TRBJ1-3 TRBV28 NA TRBD1 CASSPADRKLNTIYF TGTGCCAGCAGTCCCGCGGACAGGAAACTAAACACCATATATTTT
TRBJ1-1 TRBV6-5 few NA CASIPGHPNTEAFF TGTGCCAGTATACCGGGACACCCGAACACTGAAGCTTTCTTT
TRBJ1-2 TRBV30 once NA CAWSGLGYTF TGTGCCTGGAGTGGGCTTGGCTACACCTTC
TRBJ2-1 TRBV7-2 NA TRBD2 CASSFKISSLTSGGNEQFF TGTGCCAGCAGCTTCAAAATCTCCTCCTTGACTAGCGGGGGGAATGAGCAGTTCTTC
TRBJ1-5 TRBV4-1 NA TRBD1 CASSHYPRTGGQPQHF TGCGCCAGCAGCCACTACCCCAGGACAGGTGGTCAGCCCCAGCATTTT
TRBJ2-7 TRBV6-5 few NA CASGSYEQYF TGTGCCAGCGGGAGCTACGAGCAGTACTTC
TRBJ1-2 TRBV5-1 NA NA CASSGGDSNYGYTF TGCGCCAGCAGTGGAGGGGACTCTAACTATGGCTACACCTTC
TRBJ2-1 TRBV5-1 NA NA CASSFQDSGSYNEQFF TGCGCCAGCAGCTTTCAGGACAGTGGCTCCTACAATGAGCAGTTCTTC
TRBJ2-7 TRBV18 NA NA CASSPARGLPYEQYF TGTGCCAGCTCACCAGCTCGGGGTCTCCCCTACGAGCAGTACTTC
TRBJ1-2 TRBV28 NA TRBD1 CASSRGTVINYGYTF TGTGCCAGCAGCCGTGGGACAGTTATTAACTATGGCTACACCTTC
TRBJ1-5 TRBV5-8 NA NA CASSPSTTAGQPQHF TGTGCCAGCAGCCCCTCGACAACAGCTGGTCAGCCCCAGCATTTT
TRBJ1-6 TRBV9 NA TRBD1 CASRTGTGVNSPLHF TGTGCCAGCAGAACCGGGACAGGCGTTAATTCACCCCTCCACTTT
TRBJ2-5 TRBV2 NA NA CASRTGRETQYF TGTGCCAGCAGGACAGGGAGGGAGACCCAGTACTTC
TRBJ1-3 TRBV5-1 NA TRBD1 CASSPGTAGNTIYF TGCGCCAGCAGCCCCGGGACAGCCGGGAACACCATATATTTT
TRBJ2-3 TRBV6-6 NA NA CASSYNRAGTDTQYF TGTGCCAGCAGTTACAACAGGGCGGGCACAGATACGCAGTATTTT
TRBJ2-2 TRBV6-5 NA NA CASSYEPRDSPGELFF TGTGCCAGCAGTTACGAACCTCGGGACTCCCCCGGGGAGCTGTTTTTT
TRBJ1-3 TRBV5-1 NA TRBD1 CASSPLTGTFSGNTIYF TGCGCCAGCAGCCCGTTGACAGGGACCTTCTCTGGAAACACCATATATTTT
TRBJ2-7 TRBV27 NA TRBD1 CASGGPDAGQVLYEQYF TGTGCCAGCGGGGGCCCAGACGCGGGACAGGTCCTCTACGAGCAGTACTTC
TRBJ2-3 TRBV19 NA NA CASRLTSTDTQYF TGTGCCAGCCGTTTGACTAGCACAGATACGCAGTATTTT
TRBJ1-4 TRBV23-1 NA TRBD1 CASSQCDIGTGCEKLFF TGCGCCAGCAGTCAATGCGACATAGGGACAGGCTGTGAAAAACTGTTTTTT
TRBJ1-1 TRBV18 few NA CASSPPVDRHAFF TGTGCCAGCTCACCACCGGTGGACAGACACGCTTTCTTT
TRBJ1-2 TRBV28 NA NA CASSFRAGYGYTF TGTGCCAGCAGTTTTCGTGCAGGGTATGGCTACACCTTC
TRBJ2-1 TRBV9 NA TRBD2 CASSVGGGRLQTYNEQFF TGTGCCAGCAGCGTAGGCGGGGGGCGTCTCCAAACATACAATGAGCAGTTCTTC
TRBJ2-7 TRBV6-1 NA NA CASIGLQGRVYEQYF TGTGCCAGCATCGGTCTACAGGGCCGTGTTTACGAGCAGTACTTC
TRBJ2-7 TRBV10-1 few NA CASSEGGAVEQYF TGCGCCAGCAGTGAAGGTGGGGCGGTCGAGCAGTACTTC
TRBJ2-1 TRBV4-1 few NA CASSPRVAPYNEQFF TGCGCCAGCAGCCCGCGGGTTGCCCCTTACAATGAGCAGTTCTTC
TRBJ1-1 TRBV5-1 once TRBD1 CASSSQDREAFF TGCGCCAGCAGCTCACAGGACAGGGAAGCTTTCTTT
TRBJ2-5 TRBV7-9 NA TRBD2 CASSPRVFELAEETQYF TGTGCCAGCAGCCCAAGGGTTTTTGAGCTAGCGGAAGAGACCCAGTACTTC
TRBJ1-2 TRBV5-1 NA NA CASSFPTNYGYTF TGCGCCAGCAGCTTCCCAACTAACTATGGCTACACCTTC
TRBJ1-1 TRBV5-4 NA NA CASSVTGNTEAFF TGTGCCAGCAGCGTGACAGGGAACACTGAAGCTTTCTTT
TRBJ2-1 TRBV11-3 NA NA CASSLADWSSYNEQFF TGTGCCAGCAGCTTAGCTGACTGGAGCTCCTACAATGAGCAGTTCTTC
TRBJ1-2 TRBV5-1 NA NA CASRRDSNYGYTF TGCGCCAGCAGACGTGACAGTAACTATGGCTACACCTTC
TRBJ2-5 TRBV5-8 NA NA CASSFFPQSETQYF TGTGCCAGCAGCTTTTTTCCCCAGTCTGAGACCCAGTACTTC
TRBJ2-7 TRBV15 NA TRBD2 CATSRQSSGRAPYEQYF TGTGCCACCAGCAGACAATCTAGCGGGAGGGCCCCCTACGAGCAGTACTTC
TRBJ1-2 TRBV29-1 NA NA CSVVNRAAGYTF TGCAGCGTTGTCAACAGGGCAGCTGGCTACACCTTC
TRBJ2-1 TRBV6-5 NA TRBD2 CASSSSTSGAYNEQFF TGTGCCAGCAGTTCCTCGACTAGCGGGGCCTACAATGAGCAGTTCTTC
TRBJ2-5 TRBV7-9 NA NA CASSLQGGIETQYF TGTGCCAGCAGCTTACAGGGCGGGATCGAGACCCAGTACTTC
TRBJ1-2 TRBV28 NA NA CASSSPPNNYGYTF TGTGCCAGCAGTTCCCCCCCAAATAACTATGGCTACACCTTC
TRBJ2-3 TRBV10-3 NA NA CAISASGAWDTQYF TGTGCCATCAGTGCTTCGGGAGCATGGGATACGCAGTATTTT
TRBJ1-2 TRBV30 NA NA CAWSGVGRGGEPTNYGYTF TGTGCCTGGAGTGGAGTGGGGCGGGGAGGCGAACCTACTAACTATGGCTACACCTTC